The clone carrying this T cell receptor (beta chain) has a count of ten or more. This sample stems from a study of T cells in Graves' hyperthyroidism and ophthalmopathy. Amplification of TCR beta CDR3 regions used RNA as the template. First-round RT-PCR of the TCR CDR3 relied on the HTBI primer set. MiXCR, run by TCRdb on the multiplex PCR reads, gives a single entry per CDR3 protein. The data contain about 480,000 distinct CDR3 sequences, roughly 24% of them singletons. V was cut by 1 base and J by 1 base, with 4 bases left in between. Germline CDR1 MNHNS, CDR2 SASEGT. The CDR3 sequence is 13 residues long.

The genes are TRBV6-1 and TRBJ2-5; D not resolved. Material for sequencing was blood. The TCR sequence derives from a woman in her thirties with Graves' ophthalmopathy. This chain's CDR3 is CASSEVIQETQYF. The CDR3 nucleotides are TGTGCCAGCAGTGAAGTAATCCAAGAGACCCAGTACTTC.